One sample yielded the 4 T cell receptor beta chains listed below, sequenced in a study of radiotherapy plus CTLA-4 blockade in lung cancer. Measured with immunoSEQ multiplex PCR; TCRdb has only the in-frame clones, and not every one. This repertoire shows 60,000 to 70,000 clones, around 86% found once; its top ten account for about 4.2%. Sequencing was performed on peripheral blood, taken from a patient treated with radiotherapy plus ipilimumab. All receptors derive from a human donor with non-small cell lung cancer who had a partial response to radiotherapy plus ipilimumab.

V and J are TRBV28 and TRBJ2-5; 9 bases match TRBD1. CDR1 and CDR2 (germline): MDHEN, SYDVKM. The CDR3 runs 15 residues. With V trimmed by 4 bases and J by 5 bases, 8 bases remained unmatched. The CDR3 is CASSYPTGGWETQYF. Here the CDR3 DNA reads TGTGCCAGCAGTTATCCGACAGGGGGGTGGGAGACCCAGTACTTC.

The CDR3 sequence is CASSLDARRTGHMNTEAFF. Written as DNA, the CDR3 is TGCGCCAGCAGCTTGGACGCCAGGCGAACAGGGCACATGAACACTGAAGCTTTCTTT. The rearrangement uses TRBV5-1 and TRBJ1-1, with TRBD1 as a possible D gene (6 bases). Germline V gives CDR1 SGHRS, CDR2 YFSETQ. The V and J ends lost 0 bases and 0 bases respectively, with 21 bases between them. The CDR3 is made up of 19 amino acids. The whole variable domain, filled in from reference TRBV5-1 and TRBJ1-1, reads KAGVTQTPRYLIKTRGQQVTLSCSPISGHRSVSWYQQTPGQGLQFLFEYFSETQRNKGNFPGRFSGRQFSNSRSEMNVSTLELGDSALYLCASSLDARRTGHMNTEAFFGQGTRLTVV.

This clone is termed medium-sized. The genes are TRBV30 and TRBJ1-1; D unclear. Germline CDR1 and CDR2: GTSNPN and SVGIG (reference sequence). V lost 4 bases and J lost 0, with 9 bases in between. This CDR3 has 13 residues. CDR3 sequence reads: CAWTNSLNTEAFF. CDR3 sequence (DNA): TGTGCCTGGACTAACTCATTGAACACTGAAGCTTTCTTT.

This clone has only one observation. The rearrangement links TRBV9 to TRBJ2-2, with TRBD1 as a possible D gene (5 bases). V was pared by 3 bases and J by 4 bases, with 13 bases between. Germline CDR1 reads SGDLS; CDR2 reads YYNGEE. The CDR3 loop spans 15 amino acids. The CDR3 reads CASSETVSLTGELFF. The CDR3 nucleotides are TGTGCCAGCAGCGAGACAGTTTCCCTCACCGGGGAGCTGTTTTTT.